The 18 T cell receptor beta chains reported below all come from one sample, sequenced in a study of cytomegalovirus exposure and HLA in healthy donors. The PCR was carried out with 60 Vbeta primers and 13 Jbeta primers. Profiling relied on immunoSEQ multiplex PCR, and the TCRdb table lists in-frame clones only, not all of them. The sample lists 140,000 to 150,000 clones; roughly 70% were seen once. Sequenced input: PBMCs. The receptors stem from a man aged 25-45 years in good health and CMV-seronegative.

CDR3 coding DNA: TGTGCCAGCAGCTCTAGCGGGCCGTACAATGAGCAGTTCTTC. Residues: CASSSSGPYNEQFF. The chain recombines TRBV11-2 with TRBJ2-1; 8 nucleotides agree with TRBD2. Trimming cost V 4 bases and J 4 bases; bases outside gene matches: 3. In germline, CDR1 is SGHAT, CDR2 FQNNGV. CDR3 length: 14 residues. The variable domain in full, with the rest retrieved from reference TRBV11-2 and TRBJ2-1, is EAGVAQSPRYKIIEKRQSVAFWCNPISGHATLYWYQQILGQGPKLLIQFQNNGVVDDSQLPKDRFSAERLKGVDSTLKIQPAKLEDSAVYLCASSSSGPYNEQFFGPGTRLTVL.

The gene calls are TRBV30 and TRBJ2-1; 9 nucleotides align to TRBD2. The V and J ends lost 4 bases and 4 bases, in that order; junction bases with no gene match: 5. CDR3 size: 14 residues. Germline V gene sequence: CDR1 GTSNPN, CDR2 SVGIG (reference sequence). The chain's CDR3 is CAWKEAGGYNEQFF. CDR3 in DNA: TGTGCCTGGAAAGAGGCGGGGGGGTACAATGAGCAGTTCTTC.

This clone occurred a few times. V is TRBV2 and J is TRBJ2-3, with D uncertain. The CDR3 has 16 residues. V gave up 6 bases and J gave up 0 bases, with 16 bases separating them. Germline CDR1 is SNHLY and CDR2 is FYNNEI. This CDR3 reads CASSAIFSSSTDTQYF. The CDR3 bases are TGTGCCAGCAGCGCCATCTTTAGCTCTAGCACAGATACGCAGTATTTT. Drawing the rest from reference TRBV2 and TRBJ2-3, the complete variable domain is EPEVTQTPSHQVTQMGQEVILRCVPISNHLYFYWYRQILGQKVEFLVSFYNNEISEKSEIFDDQFSVERPDGSNFTLKIRSTKLEDSAMYFCASSAIFSSSTDTQYFGPGTRLTVL.

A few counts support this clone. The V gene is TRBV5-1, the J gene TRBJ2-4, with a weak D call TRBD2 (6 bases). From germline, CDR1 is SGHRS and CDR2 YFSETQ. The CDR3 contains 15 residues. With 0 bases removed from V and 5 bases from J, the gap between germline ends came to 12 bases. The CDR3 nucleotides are TGCGCCAGCAGCTTGGACGGGAGAAGAGAAAACATTCAGTACTTC. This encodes CASSLDGRRENIQYF.

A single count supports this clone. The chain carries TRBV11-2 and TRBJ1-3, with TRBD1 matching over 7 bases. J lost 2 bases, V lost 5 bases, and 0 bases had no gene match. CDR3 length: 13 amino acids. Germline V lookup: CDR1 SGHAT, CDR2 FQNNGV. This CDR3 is CASSRGPGNTIYF. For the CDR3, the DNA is TGTGCCAGCAGCAGGGGGCCTGGAAACACCATATATTTT.

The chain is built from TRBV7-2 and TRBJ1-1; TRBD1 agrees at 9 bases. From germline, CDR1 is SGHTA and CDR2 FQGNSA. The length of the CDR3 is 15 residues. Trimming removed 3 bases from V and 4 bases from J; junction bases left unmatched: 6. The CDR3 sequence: CASSLTGGKATEAFF. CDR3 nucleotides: TGTGCCAGCAGCTTGACAGGGGGGAAGGCCACTGAAGCTTTCTTT.

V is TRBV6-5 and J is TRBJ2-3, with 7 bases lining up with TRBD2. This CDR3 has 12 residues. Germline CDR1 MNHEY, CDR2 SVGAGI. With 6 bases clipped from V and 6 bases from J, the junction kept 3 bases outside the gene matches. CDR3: CASRPGGDTQYF. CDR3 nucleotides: TGTGCCAGCAGGCCCGGGGGGGATACGCAGTATTTT.

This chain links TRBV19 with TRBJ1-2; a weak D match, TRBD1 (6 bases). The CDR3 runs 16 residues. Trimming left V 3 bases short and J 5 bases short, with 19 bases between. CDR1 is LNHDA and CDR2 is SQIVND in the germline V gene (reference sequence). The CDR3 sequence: CASSISGRGGNYGYTF. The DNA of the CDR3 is TGTGCCAGTAGTATCAGTGGAAGAGGGGGTAATTATGGCTACACCTTC.

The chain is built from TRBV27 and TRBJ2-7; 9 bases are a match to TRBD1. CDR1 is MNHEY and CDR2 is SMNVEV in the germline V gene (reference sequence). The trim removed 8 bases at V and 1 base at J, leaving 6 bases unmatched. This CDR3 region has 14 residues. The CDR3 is CASFRDRESYEQYF. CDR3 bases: TGTGCCAGCTTCCGGGACAGGGAGTCCTACGAGCAGTACTTC.

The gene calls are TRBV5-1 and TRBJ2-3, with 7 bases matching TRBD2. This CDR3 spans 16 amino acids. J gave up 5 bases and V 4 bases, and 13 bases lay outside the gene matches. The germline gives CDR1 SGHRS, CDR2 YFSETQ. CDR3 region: CASSAVVAGGGDTQYF. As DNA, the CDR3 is TGCGCCAGCAGCGCGGTGGTAGCGGGCGGGGGAGATACGCAGTATTTT. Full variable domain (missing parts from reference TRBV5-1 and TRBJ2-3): KAGVTQTPRYLIKTRGQQVTLSCSPISGHRSVSWYQQTPGQGLQFLFEYFSETQRNKGNFPGRFSGRQFSNSRSEMNVSTLELGDSALYLCASSAVVAGGGDTQYFGPGTRLTVL.

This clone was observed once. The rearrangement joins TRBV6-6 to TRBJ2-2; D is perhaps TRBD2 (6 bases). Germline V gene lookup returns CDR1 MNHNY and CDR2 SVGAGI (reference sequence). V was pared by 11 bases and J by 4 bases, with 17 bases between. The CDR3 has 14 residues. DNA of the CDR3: TGTGCCGTCCTGCGGAGGGCGGGCACCGGGGAGCTGTTTTTT. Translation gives CAVLRRAGTGELFF.

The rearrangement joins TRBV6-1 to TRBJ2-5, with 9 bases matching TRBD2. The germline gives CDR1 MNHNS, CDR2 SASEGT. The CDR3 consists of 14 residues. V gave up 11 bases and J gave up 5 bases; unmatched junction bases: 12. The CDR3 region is CAGGKAGGLETQYF. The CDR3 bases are TGTGCCGGGGGGAAAGCGGGGGGTCTGGAGACCCAGTACTTC.

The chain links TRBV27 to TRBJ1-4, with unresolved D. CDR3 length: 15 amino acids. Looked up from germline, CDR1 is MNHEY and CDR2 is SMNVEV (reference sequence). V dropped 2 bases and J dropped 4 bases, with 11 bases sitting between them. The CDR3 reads CASSLAAADNEKLFF. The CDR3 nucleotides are TGTGCCAGCAGTTTAGCGGCAGCAGATAATGAAAAACTGTTTTTT.

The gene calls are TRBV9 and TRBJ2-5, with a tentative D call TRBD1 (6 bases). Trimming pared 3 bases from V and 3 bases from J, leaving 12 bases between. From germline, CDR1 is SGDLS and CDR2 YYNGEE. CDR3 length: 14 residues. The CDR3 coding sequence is TGTGCCAGCAGCGGGTCAGGGGCGAAAGAGACCCAGTACTTC. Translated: CASSGSGAKETQYF.

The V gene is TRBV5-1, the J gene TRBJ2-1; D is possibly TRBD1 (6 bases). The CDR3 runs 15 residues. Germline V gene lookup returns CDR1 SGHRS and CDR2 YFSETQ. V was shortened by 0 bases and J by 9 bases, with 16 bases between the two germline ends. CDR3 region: CASSLAVQGEGEQFF. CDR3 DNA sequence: TGCGCCAGCAGCTTGGCCGTACAGGGAGAAGGTGAGCAGTTCTTC.

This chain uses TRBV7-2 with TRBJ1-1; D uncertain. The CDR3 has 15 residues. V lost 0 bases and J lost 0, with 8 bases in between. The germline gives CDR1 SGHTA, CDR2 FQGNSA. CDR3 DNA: TGTGCCAGCAGCTTAGCGGTACTGATGAACACTGAAGCTTTCTTT. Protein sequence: CASSLAVLMNTEAFF.

CDR3 sequence: CASSLAPNAGAGELFF. The CDR3 region has the DNA TGCGCCAGCAGCTTGGCCCCGAATGCGGGGGCTGGGGAGCTGTTTTTT. This chain links TRBV5-1 with TRBJ2-2; perhaps TRBD2 as D (7 bases). The germline CDR1 and CDR2 sequences are SGHRS and YFSETQ. Deletions cut 0 bases from V and 8 bases from J, with 17 bases between. The CDR3 has 16 residues.

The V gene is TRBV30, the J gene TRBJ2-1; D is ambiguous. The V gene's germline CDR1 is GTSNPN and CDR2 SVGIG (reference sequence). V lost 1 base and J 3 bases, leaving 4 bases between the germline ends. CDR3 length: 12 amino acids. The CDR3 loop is CAWSGGYNEQFF. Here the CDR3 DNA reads TGTGCCTGGAGTGGCGGCTACAATGAGCAGTTCTTC.